This entry is about one T cell receptor beta chain. Profiled with immunoSEQ multiplex PCR; TCRdb holds only in-frame clones, not every one. This table holds over 85,000 clones, approximately 90% found once. J gave up 2 bases and V 5 bases, and 9 bases lay outside the gene matches. The germline V gene has CDR1 SGHTA and CDR2 FQGTGA. The CDR3 covers 16 residues. The data belong to a study of T cell changes during pregnancy in multiple sclerosis. The genes are TRBV7-3 and TRBJ2-5; 9 bases are shared with TRBD1. The receptor was derived from a female donor in good health, enrolled as a control in a pregnancy study. This sample comprised peripheral blood, obtained in the first trimester of pregnancy. The CDR3 is CASSLGTGSEQETQYF. The CDR3 DNA is TGTGCCAGCAGCCTGGGGACAGGGTCAGAACAAGAGACCCAGTACTTC.